Following are 15 T cell receptor beta chains from one sample sequenced in a study of T cell changes during pregnancy in multiple sclerosis. This table comes from immunoSEQ multiplex PCR, and its TCRdb copy is limited to in-frame clones, with some not included. Of 99,000 or so clones listed, approximately 95% are singletons. Sample: peripheral blood, taken after pregnancy. These receptors came from a female donor with multiple sclerosis, enrolled in a pregnancy study.

The chain combines TRBV19 with TRBJ1-4; the D gene is possibly TRBD1 (5 bases). Germline V lookup: CDR1 LNHDA, CDR2 SQIVND (reference sequence). Trimming took off 2 bases at V and 5 bases at J, with 12 bases between the two ends. CDR3 length equals 15 residues. The CDR3 is CASSIRQGGNEKLFF. As DNA, the CDR3 is TGTGCCAGTAGTATACGGCAGGGTGGGAATGAAAAACTGTTTTTT.

The chain recombines TRBV9 with TRBJ2-3; D perhaps matches TRBD2 (6 bases). Trimming cost V 4 bases and J 5 bases, with 20 bases left between them. Germline V gene data show CDR1 as SGDLS and CDR2 as YYNGEE. The CDR3 length is 16 residues. CDR3 nucleotide sequence: TGTGCCAGCAGCCCAAATCCCGGACGGGGGAAAGATACGCAGTATTTT. Translating gives CASSPNPGRGKDTQYF.

This chain uses TRBV19 with TRBJ2-7, with 8 positions matching TRBD2. The CDR3 runs 14 residues. The germline V gene has CDR1 LNHDA and CDR2 SQIVND (reference sequence). The J segment lost 6 bases and the V segment lost 6 bases, leaving 10 bases of the junction unmatched. CDR3 sequence (DNA): TGTGCCAGTAGATCCAGCGGGAGTTCAGCCGAGCAGTACTTC. This translates into CASRSSGSSAEQYF.

J is TRBJ1-3 and V is TRBV4-3; D possibly corresponds to TRBD1 (5 bases). The V end was cut by 0 bases, the J end by 0 bases, with 9 bases between. Germline loops: CDR1 LGHNA, CDR2 YSLEER. The CDR3 loop spans 16 amino acids. Here the CDR3 DNA reads TGCGCCAGCAGCCAAGATCCGACAGTCTCTGGAAACACCATATATTTT. Protein sequence: CASSQDPTVSGNTIYF.

This chain uses TRBV7-2 with TRBJ2-4, with 11 bases identical to TRBD2. CDR1 and CDR2 from the germline V gene are SGHTA and FQGNSA. The J segment lost 6 bases and the V segment lost 4 bases, leaving 11 bases of the junction unmatched. The CDR3 covers 17 residues. The CDR3 DNA sequence: TGTGCCAGCAGCTACGCCACTAGCGGGAGACAGTTAAACATTCAGTACTTC. As protein: CASSYATSGRQLNIQYF.

The chain couples TRBV4-3 to TRBJ2-1; tentatively, D is TRBD2 (5 bases). The CDR3 totals 17 residues. The germline V gene has CDR1 LGHNA and CDR2 YSLEER. The germline V and J ends were trimmed by 0 bases and 9 bases, with 21 bases remaining between them. CDR3 amino acids: CASSQDTWIGLTTEQFF. The CDR3 DNA sequence: TGCGCCAGCAGCCAAGATACGTGGATAGGACTTACAACTGAGCAGTTCTTC.

This chain uses TRBV6-1 with TRBJ2-1; 8 nucleotides agree with TRBD1. The CDR3 totals 14 residues. Germline CDR1 MNHNS, CDR2 SASEGT. Trimming cost V 4 bases and J 6 bases; bases outside gene matches: 5. The CDR3 DNA follows: TGTGCCAGCAGTGGCGCAGGGGGCCGCAATGAGCAGTTCTTC. Translating gives CASSGAGGRNEQFF.

The chain employs TRBV4-2 and TRBJ2-1; 11 bases are a match to TRBD2. The CDR3 is 16 amino acids. Losses at the gene ends were 2 bases for V and 0 bases for J; bases not matched to a gene: 0. Germline CDR1 is LGHNA and CDR2 is YNFKEQ. CDR3 nucleotides: TGTGCCAGCAGCCAAACTAGCGGGAGCTCCTACAATGAGCAGTTCTTC. Encoded protein: CASSQTSGSSYNEQFF.

The chain is built from TRBV5-1 and TRBJ2-7; D is unresolved. This CDR3 comprises 13 residues. The germline CDR1 and CDR2 sequences are SGHRS and YFSETQ. The ends were cut back, 0 bases at V and 0 bases at J, with 4 bases in the middle. CDR3 coding DNA: TGCGCCAGCAGCTTGGATATCTCCTACGAGCAGTACTTC. Translating it yields CASSLDISYEQYF. The whole variable domain, filled in from reference TRBV5-1 and TRBJ2-7, reads KAGVTQTPRYLIKTRGQQVTLSCSPISGHRSVSWYQQTPGQGLQFLFEYFSETQRNKGNFPGRFSGRQFSNSRSEMNVSTLELGDSALYLCASSLDISYEQYFGPGTRLTVT.

The genes are TRBV18 and TRBJ2-7; 7 bases agree with TRBD1. Trimming at V came to 3 bases and at J to 2 bases, leaving 7 bases not matched to a gene. This CDR3 has 15 residues. Germline V gene data show CDR1 as KGHSH and CDR2 as LQKENI. CDR3 in amino acids: CASSPLDRLTYEQYF. CDR3 coding DNA: TGTGCCAGCTCACCCCTGGACAGGCTAACCTACGAGCAGTACTTC.

This clone is a singleton in its sample. The V call is TRBV27, the J call TRBJ1-2; D is perhaps TRBD1 (6 bases). V lost 5 bases, J lost 8 bases, and 12 bases lay in between. The CDR3 contains 12 residues. Germline loops: CDR1 MNHEY, CDR2 SMNVEV (reference sequence). CDR3 residues: CASSEMGTGYTF. The CDR3 DNA follows: TGTGCCAGCAGTGAAATGGGGACAGGCTACACCTTC.

The chain combines TRBV2 with TRBJ2-5; D gene uncertain. V was cut by 6 bases and J by 5 bases, with 10 bases left in between. Germline CDR1 is SNHLY and CDR2 is FYNNEI. CDR3 length: 12 residues. The DNA of the CDR3 is TGTGCCAGCAGGAACAGTGGGGAGACCCAGTACTTC. Its protein product is CASRNSGETQYF.

The chain has TRBV6-1 and TRBJ1-1, with TRBD1 matching 7 bases. The germline V gene has CDR1 MNHNS and CDR2 SASEGT. With V trimmed by 9 bases and J by 5 bases, 6 bases remained unmatched. The CDR3 contains 12 residues. CDR3 DNA sequence: TGTGCCAGTCGGACAGGTCAGACTGAAGCTTTCTTT. It codes for CASRTGQTEAFF.

The rearrangement joins TRBV7-6 to TRBJ2-1; 10 bases fit TRBD2. Germline loops: CDR1 SGHVS, CDR2 FNYEAQ. CDR3 length: 16 residues. V lost 1 base and J lost 7; bases outside the gene matches: 7. In DNA, the CDR3 is TGTGCCAGCAGCTTAGGGCTAGCGGGAGCCGGGAATGAGCAGTTCTTC. Amino acids: CASSLGLAGAGNEQFF. Together with reference TRBV7-6 and TRBJ2-1, the CDR3 gives the full variable domain: GAGVSQSPRYKVTKRGQDVALRCDPISGHVSLYWYRQALGQGPEFLTYFNYEAQQDKSGLPNDRFSAERPEGSISTLTIQRTEQRDSAMYRCASSLGLAGAGNEQFFGPGTRLTVL.

J is TRBJ1-1 and V is TRBV28; a possible D gene is TRBD1 (6 bases). The V end lost 5 bases, the J end lost 3 bases, and 16 bases lay between the germline ends. CDR3 length: 15 residues. From germline, CDR1 is MDHEN and CDR2 SYDVKM. This chain's CDR3 is CASSTIRGGYTEAFF. CDR3 coding DNA: TGTGCCAGCAGTACAATCAGGGGCGGGTACACTGAAGCTTTCTTT.